Detailed here is one T cell receptor (beta chain). Its antigen is unknown. The assay was carried out at the deep level. An even split of each subset's genomic DNA across several immunoSEQ plates was performed. The table came from immunoSEQ multiplex PCR; TCRdb's copy has only in-frame clones and leaves some out. The sample lists approximately 2.1 million clones, roughly 93% occurring once. The V and J ends lost 7 bases and 3 bases respectively, with 10 bases between them. This CDR3 spans 13 amino acids. Germline assignment: CDR1 MDHEN and CDR2 SYDVKM. The data originate from a study of shared clonotypes between healthy human individuals. Findings and limits, study-wide: Naive subsets tended to show greater estimated richness than memory subsets.

The chain combines TRBV28 with TRBJ1-3; D is unclear. The sequenced sample was naive CD4+ T cells from PBMCs. Subset specified: CD45RA+ positively selected. The receptor comes from a man younger than 35 in good health. Some clones in this sample may be carry-over from other donors' samples. The CDR3 region is CASIVGGGNTIYF. The CDR3 DNA is TGTGCCAGCATAGTCGGTGGTGGAAACACCATATATTTT.